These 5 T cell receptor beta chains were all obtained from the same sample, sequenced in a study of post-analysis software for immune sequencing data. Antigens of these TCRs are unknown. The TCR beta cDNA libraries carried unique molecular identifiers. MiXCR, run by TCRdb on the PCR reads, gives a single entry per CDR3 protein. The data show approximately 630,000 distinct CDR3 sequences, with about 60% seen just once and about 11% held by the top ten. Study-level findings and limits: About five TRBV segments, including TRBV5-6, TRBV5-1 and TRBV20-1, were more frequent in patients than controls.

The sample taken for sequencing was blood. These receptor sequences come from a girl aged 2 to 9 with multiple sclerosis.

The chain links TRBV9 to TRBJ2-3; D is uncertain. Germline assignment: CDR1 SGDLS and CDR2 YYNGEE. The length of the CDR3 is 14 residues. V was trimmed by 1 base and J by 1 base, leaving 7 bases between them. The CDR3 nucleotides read TGTGCCAGCAGCGTATGGGCAGGCACAGATACGCAGTATTTT. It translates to CASSVWAGTDTQYF.

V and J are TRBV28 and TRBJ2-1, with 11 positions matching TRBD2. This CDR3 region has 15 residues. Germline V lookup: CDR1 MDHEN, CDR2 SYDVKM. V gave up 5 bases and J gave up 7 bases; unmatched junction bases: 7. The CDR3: CASSVTGTSGNEQFF. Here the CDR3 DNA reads TGTGCCAGCAGTGTAACGGGGACTAGCGGAAATGAGCAGTTCTTC. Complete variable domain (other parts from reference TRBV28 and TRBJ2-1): DVKVTQSSRYLVKRTGEKVFLECVQDMDHENMFWYRQDPGLGLRLIYFSYDVKMKEKGDIPEGYSVSREKKERFSLILESASTNQTSMYLCASSVTGTSGNEQFFGPGTRLTVL.

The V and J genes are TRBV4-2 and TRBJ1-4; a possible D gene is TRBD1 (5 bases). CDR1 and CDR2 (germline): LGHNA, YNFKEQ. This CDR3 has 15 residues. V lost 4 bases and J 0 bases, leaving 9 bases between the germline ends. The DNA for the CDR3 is TGTGCCAGCAGCCGAGAACAGGCAACTAATGAAAAACTGTTTTTT. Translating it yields CASSREQATNEKLFF.

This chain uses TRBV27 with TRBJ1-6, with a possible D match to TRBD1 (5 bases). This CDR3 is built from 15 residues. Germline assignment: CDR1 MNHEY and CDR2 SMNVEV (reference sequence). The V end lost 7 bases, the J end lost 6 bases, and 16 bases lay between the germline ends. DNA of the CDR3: TGTGCCAGCAACGTAAGGGGCCAGGTTAATTCACCCCTCCACTTT. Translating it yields CASNVRGQVNSPLHF.

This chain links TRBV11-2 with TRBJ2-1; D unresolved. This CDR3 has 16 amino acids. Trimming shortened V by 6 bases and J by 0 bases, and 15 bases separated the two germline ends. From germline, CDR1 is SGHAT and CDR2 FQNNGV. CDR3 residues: CASSFALLSSYNEQFF. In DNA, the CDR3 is TGTGCCAGCAGTTTTGCCTTATTGAGCTCCTACAATGAGCAGTTCTTC. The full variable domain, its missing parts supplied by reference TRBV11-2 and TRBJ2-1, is EAGVAQSPRYKIIEKRQSVAFWCNPISGHATLYWYQQILGQGPKLLIQFQNNGVVDDSQLPKDRFSAERLKGVDSTLKIQPAKLEDSAVYLCASSFALLSSYNEQFFGPGTRLTVL.